These 10 T cell receptor beta chains were sequenced from one sample in a study of somatic mutations in cytotoxic T cells in rheumatoid arthritis. Libraries were prepared by immunoSEQ multiplex PCR; TCRdb keeps only in-frame clonotypes and omits some of them. The sample includes tens of thousands of clones, more than 70% of them seen just once. The sample was CD8+ T cells sorted from blood. These receptors were taken from a woman aged 45-65 years in good health.

This sequence joins TRBV5-6 and TRBJ2-1; TRBD2 matches 15 bases. The CDR3 consists of 15 residues. V was pared by 3 bases and J by 7 bases, with 2 bases of the junction left unmatched. Germline assignment: CDR1 SGHDT and CDR2 YYEEEE. The CDR3 nucleotides are TGTGCCAGCAGCTACGGGACTAGCGGGGGGAATGAGCAGTTCTTC. Amino acid sequence: CASSYGTSGGNEQFF.

The CDR3 is CASSQDDGPSYGYTF. CDR3 nucleotide sequence: TGCGCCAGCAGCCAAGACGACGGCCCTAGCTATGGCTACACCTTC. This chain links TRBV4-3 with TRBJ1-2, with D unresolved. Trimming left V 0 bases short and J 4 bases short, with 12 bases between. The CDR3 has 15 amino acids. The germline V gene has CDR1 LGHNA and CDR2 YSLEER.

The chain joins TRBV10-1 to TRBJ1-5; a possible D gene is TRBD1 (5 bases). From germline, CDR1 is WNHNN and CDR2 SYGVQD (reference sequence). The CDR3 sequence is 16 residues long. With 0 bases removed from V and 9 bases from J, the gap between germline ends came to 18 bases. CDR3 DNA: TGCGCCAGCAGTGAGTCGGGGGGTCCCGGACGAGCGCCCCAGCATTTT. The encoded protein is CASSESGGPGRAPQHF.

The chain employs TRBV7-6 and TRBJ1-1; perhaps TRBD1 as D (6 bases). There are 17 residues in the CDR3. Germline V CDR1 and CDR2: SGHVS, FNYEAQ. V lost 1 base and J lost 5, with 20 bases in between. CDR3 residues: CASSLGTHWGPWTEAFF. The CDR3, as DNA: TGTGCCAGCAGCTTAGGCACTCATTGGGGGCCGTGGACTGAAGCTTTCTTT. Full variable domain (rest looked up from reference TRBV7-6 and TRBJ1-1): GAGVSQSPRYKVTKRGQDVALRCDPISGHVSLYWYRQALGQGPEFLTYFNYEAQQDKSGLPNDRFSAERPEGSISTLTIQRTEQRDSAMYRCASSLGTHWGPWTEAFFGQGTRLTVV.

CDR3 sequence (DNA): TGTGCCAGCAGAGAGGGGGCGGAGGAGACCCAGTACTTC. This translates into CASREGAEETQYF. This chain uses TRBV27 with TRBJ2-5, with 7 bases lining up with TRBD1. The germline gives CDR1 MNHEY, CDR2 SMNVEV (reference sequence). V dropped 6 bases and J dropped 5; count of bases not matched to a gene: 6. The CDR3 has 13 amino acids.

The CDR3 sequence is CASSINRATNEKLFF. CDR3 nucleotides: TGTGCCAGTAGTATAAACAGGGCAACTAATGAAAAACTGTTTTTT. The chain has TRBV19 and TRBJ1-4; the D gene is possibly TRBD1 (6 bases). The CDR3 consists of 15 residues. Trimming shortened V by 2 bases and J by 0 bases, and 7 bases separated the two germline ends. Germline CDR1 reads LNHDA; CDR2 reads SQIVND (reference sequence).

The chain combines TRBV6-1 with TRBJ1-1; possible D gene TRBD1, 5 bases. The CDR3 is 14 residues long. The V and J ends lost 2 bases and 1 base respectively, with 8 bases between them. Per the germline V gene, CDR1 is MNHNS and CDR2 is SASEGT. In nucleotides, the CDR3 is TGTGCCAGCAGTGAAAGTGGGGGGAACACTGAAGCTTTCTTT. Translation gives CASSESGGNTEAFF.

This chain links TRBV11-2 with TRBJ2-7; 9 bases map to TRBD2. CDR1 and CDR2 from the germline V gene are SGHAT and FQNNGV. CDR3 length equals 15 residues. The junction had 4 bases not matched to a gene; V was cut back by 1 base and J by 3 bases. The CDR3 reads CASSLGASGVYEQYV. The CDR3, as DNA: TGTGCCAGCAGCTTAGGAGCTAGCGGGGTCTACGAGCAGTACGTC.

The chain uses TRBV11-2 and TRBJ1-6; no reliable D call. This CDR3 comprises 19 residues. V dropped 0 bases and J dropped 0 bases, with 15 bases sitting between them. The germline V gene has CDR1 SGHAT and CDR2 FQNNGV. The CDR3 DNA reads as TGTGCCAGCAGCTTAGATCGGCAGGTTCGCAGCTCCTATAATTCACCCCTCCACTTT. This sequence encodes CASSLDRQVRSSYNSPLHF.

This clone appeared a single time. The chain combines TRBV11-2 with TRBJ2-1; no clear D gene. Trimming cost V 4 bases and J 4 bases, with 11 bases left between them. The CDR3 has 14 amino acids. The germline CDR1 and CDR2 sequences are SGHAT and FQNNGV. In DNA, the CDR3 is TGTGCCAGCAGCTCCGGCCCCTTGTACAATGAGCAGTTCTTC. This sequence encodes CASSSGPLYNEQFF.